This paragraph reports one T cell receptor beta chain. CDR3 length: 15 residues. CDR1 and CDR2 (germline): SGHVS, FNYEAQ. The ends lost 3 bases at V and 7 bases at J; junction bases unmatched: 9. Only in-frame clones appear in the TCRdb table, and some are missing; sequencing was by immunoSEQ multiplex PCR. The sample holds some 120,000 clones; roughly 96% are singletons and the top ten take 0.44%. The data derive from a study of T cell changes during pregnancy in multiple sclerosis. Sequenced here: peripheral blood, sampled after pregnancy. The rearrangement joins TRBV7-6 to TRBJ1-5; 7 bases agree with TRBD1. The origin of this receptor is a female donor with multiple sclerosis, enrolled in a pregnancy study. CDR3 nucleotides: TGTGCCAGCAGCTTGCAACAGGGGCTCGGGCAGCCCCAGCATTTT. It specifies CASSLQQGLGQPQHF.